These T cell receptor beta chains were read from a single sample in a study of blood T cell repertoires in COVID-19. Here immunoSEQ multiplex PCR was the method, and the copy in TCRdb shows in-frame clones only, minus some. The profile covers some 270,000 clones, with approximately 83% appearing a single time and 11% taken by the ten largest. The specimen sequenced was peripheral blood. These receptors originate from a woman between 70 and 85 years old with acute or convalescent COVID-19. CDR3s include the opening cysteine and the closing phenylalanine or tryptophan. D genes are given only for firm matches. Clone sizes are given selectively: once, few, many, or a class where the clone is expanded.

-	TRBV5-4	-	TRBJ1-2	CASSRRMLQGNGYTF	TGTGCCAGCAGCAGGAGGATGCTTCAAGGCAATGGCTACACCTTC
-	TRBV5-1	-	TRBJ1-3	CASSIQGNSGNTIYF	TGCGCCAGCAGCATCCAGGGGAACTCTGGAAACACCATATATTTT
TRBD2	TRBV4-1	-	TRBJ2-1	CASSRWTRNNEQFF	TGCGCCAGCAGCCGATGGACTAGGAACAATGAGCAGTTCTTC
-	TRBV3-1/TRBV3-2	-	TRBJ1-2	CASSPGQPSYTF	TGTGCCAGCAGCCCCGGACAGCCCAGCTACACCTTC
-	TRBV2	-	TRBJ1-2	CASNPGRGNYGYTF	TGTGCCAGCAACCCGGGGCGGGGTAACTATGGCTACACCTTC
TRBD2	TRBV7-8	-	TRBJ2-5	CASSPSLLRGGGYGTQYF	TGTGCCAGCAGCCCATCTCTTCTTCGCGGGGGTGGTTATGGGACCCAGTACTTC
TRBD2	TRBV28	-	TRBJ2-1	CASSLPGGTIDEQFF	TGTGCCAGCAGTTTACCGGGGGGTACTATCGATGAGCAGTTCTTC
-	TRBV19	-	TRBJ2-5	CASSIPRFGGGETQYF	TGTGCCAGTAGTATACCTAGGTTTGGGGGAGGAGAGACCCAGTACTTC
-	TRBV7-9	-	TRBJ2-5	CASSLAILIPETQYF	TGTGCCAGCAGCTTAGCCATTCTAATTCCGGAGACCCAGTACTTC
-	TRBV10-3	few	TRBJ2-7	CAISESISGSYEQYF	TGTGCCATCAGTGAGTCGATCAGCGGTTCCTACGAGCAGTACTTC
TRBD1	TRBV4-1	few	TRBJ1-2	CASSQAEGAYYGYTF	TGCGCCAGCAGCCAAGCGGAGGGGGCGTACTATGGCTACACCTTC
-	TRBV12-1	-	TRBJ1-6	CASSPGQGYSPLHF	TGTGCCAGCAGCCCCGGACAGGGGTACTCACCCCTCCACTTT
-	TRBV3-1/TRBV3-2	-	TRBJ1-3	CASSLGSHSGNTIYF	TGTGCCAGCAGCCTCGGGTCACACTCTGGAAACACCATATATTTT
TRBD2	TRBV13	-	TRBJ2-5	CASSSRLLAGGGETQYF	TGTGCCAGCAGCTCGAGACTACTAGCGGGGGGAGGAGAGACCCAGTACTTC
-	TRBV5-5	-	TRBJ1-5	CASSLVANQPQHF	TGTGCCAGCAGCTTGGTGGCAAATCAGCCCCAGCATTTT
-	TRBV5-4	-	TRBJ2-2	CASSPPQRGNTGELFF	TGTGCCAGCAGCCCTCCTCAAAGAGGAAACACCGGGGAGCTGTTTTTT
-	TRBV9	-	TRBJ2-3	CASSVDPLDKHTDTQYF	TGTGCCAGCAGCGTAGATCCTCTGGACAAGCACACAGATACGCAGTATTTT